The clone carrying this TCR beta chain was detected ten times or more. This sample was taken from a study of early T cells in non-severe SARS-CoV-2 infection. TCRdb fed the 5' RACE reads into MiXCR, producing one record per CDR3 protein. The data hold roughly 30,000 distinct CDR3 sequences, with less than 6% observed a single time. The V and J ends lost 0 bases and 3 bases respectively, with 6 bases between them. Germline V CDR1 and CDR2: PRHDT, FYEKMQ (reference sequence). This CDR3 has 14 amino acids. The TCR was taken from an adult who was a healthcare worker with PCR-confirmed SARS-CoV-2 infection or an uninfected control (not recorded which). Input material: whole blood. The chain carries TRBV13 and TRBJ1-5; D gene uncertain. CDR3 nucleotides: TGTGCCAGCAGCTTAGGGCAGGTCAATCAGCCCCAGCATTTT. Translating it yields CASSLGQVNQPQHF.